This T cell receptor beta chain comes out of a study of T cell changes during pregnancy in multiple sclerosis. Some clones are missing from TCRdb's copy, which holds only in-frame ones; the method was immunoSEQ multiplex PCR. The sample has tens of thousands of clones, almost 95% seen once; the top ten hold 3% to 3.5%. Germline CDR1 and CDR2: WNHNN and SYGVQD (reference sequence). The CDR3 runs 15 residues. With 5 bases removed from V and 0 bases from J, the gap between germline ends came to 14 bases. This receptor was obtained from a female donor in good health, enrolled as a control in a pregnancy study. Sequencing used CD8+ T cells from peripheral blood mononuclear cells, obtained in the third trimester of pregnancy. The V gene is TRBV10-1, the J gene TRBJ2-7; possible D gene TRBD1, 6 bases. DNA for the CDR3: TGCGCCAGCAGTTCGCTACAGGGCCCCTCCTACGAGCAGTACTTC. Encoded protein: CASSSLQGPSYEQYF.